This T cell receptor beta chain was recorded in a study of PD-1 blockade in classical Hodgkin lymphoma. This clone has just one count. Specified time point: cycle 4 day 1 (C4D1), after less than seven weeks of nivolumab. Brentuximab vedotin exposure varied, and every patient relapsed after autologous stem cell transplantation. Sequencing used immunoSEQ multiplex PCR; TCRdb keeps in-frame clones, though not all of them. The sample has about 94,000 clones; roughly 91% are singletons. The clonotype was recovered from a human donor with classical Hodgkin lymphoma. The input for sequencing was peripheral blood mononuclear cells (PBMCs), taken before the fourth cycle of nivolumab.

The CDR3 nucleotides are TGTGCCAGCAGCGGACTAGCGGGAGCCTACGAGCAGTACTTC. Translated, it gives CASSGLAGAYEQYF. This rearrangement joins TRBV2 to TRBJ2-7, with 13 bases that match TRBD2. CDR1 and CDR2 from the germline V gene are SNHLY and FYNNEI. CDR3 size: 14 residues. V lost 6 bases to trimming and J lost 2 bases; unmatched junction nucleotides: 1.